These T cell receptor beta chains were read from a single sample in a study of T cells in localized non-small cell lung cancer. Sequencing was performed with immunoSEQ multiplex PCR; in TCRdb, only in-frame clones are kept and a portion is missing. The sample has about 1,300 clones, about 35% seen once. The sequencing used normal lung tissue next to the tumor, collected before any cancer treatment. These receptors were taken from a man aged 35 to 69 with stage I lung adenocarcinoma. CDR3s leave out the opening cysteine and the closing phenylalanine or tryptophan. Fields, in order: J gene, V gene, CDR3 protein.

>TRBJ2-3|TRBV9
ASSVSTDTQY
>TRBJ2-2|TRBV11-3
ASSLIGMHTGELF
>TRBJ2-7|TRBV9
ASSGPPRGGSYEQY
>TRBJ1-6|TRBV11-3
ASSLAGTGSSPLH
>TRBJ2-5|TRBV6-8
ASQLGLALETQY
>TRBJ1-2|TRBV4-1
ASSHTTGTRYGYT
>TRBJ1-1|TRBV6-8
ATRGSMNTEAF
>TRBJ2-7|TRBV7-6
ASSPDRASYEQY
>TRBJ2-7|TRBV2
ASSVAREAGNREQY
>TRBJ2-3|TRBV1
ASSLRAPTDTQY
>TRBJ2-1|TRBV6-8
ASSSQVWNEQF
>TRBJ2-7|TRBV6-8
ASSSVYTGSGEQY
>TRBJ1-2|TRBV30
AWRKGTGGLGYT
>TRBJ2-1|TRBV9
ASSSGGASNEQF
>TRBJ2-3|TRBV30
AWKVREGADTQY
>TRBJ2-3|TRBV10-3
AAGTSGGAGTDTQY
>TRBJ2-1|TRBV9
ASSPEGQSSYNEQF
>TRBJ1-2|TRBV6-8
ASSMTGASSYT
>TRBJ2-2|TRBV11-3
ASSRTGSHGELF
>TRBJ2-5|TRBV6-8
ASKESLETQY
>TRBJ1-1|TRBV28
ASSLVLRGTEAF
>TRBJ2-7|TRBV11-3
ASSLDGGRNEQY
>TRBJ1-3|TRBV11-3
ASSQVGDRGNTIY
>TRBJ2-7|TRBV9
ASSKSGSSLSYEQY
>TRBJ2-6|TRBV9
ASGLRPSGANVLT
>TRBJ2-7|TRBV23-1
ASSQSRLYEQY
>TRBJ2-2|TRBV9
ASSPGIAGETGELF
>TRBJ2-7|TRBV5-1
ASSLRTAPYEQY
>TRBJ2-7|TRBV6-8
AISGGQGSEQY
>TRBJ2-7|TRBV6-8
ASSRTGTVYEQY
>TRBJ1-5|TRBV6-8
ASSGDTDNQPQH
>TRBJ1-1|TRBV11-3
ASSWGQGDTEAF
>TRBJ1-6|TRBV11-3
ASSLYRGTPGLSDSPLH
>TRBJ1-1|TRBV6-8
ASSYSGYTEAF